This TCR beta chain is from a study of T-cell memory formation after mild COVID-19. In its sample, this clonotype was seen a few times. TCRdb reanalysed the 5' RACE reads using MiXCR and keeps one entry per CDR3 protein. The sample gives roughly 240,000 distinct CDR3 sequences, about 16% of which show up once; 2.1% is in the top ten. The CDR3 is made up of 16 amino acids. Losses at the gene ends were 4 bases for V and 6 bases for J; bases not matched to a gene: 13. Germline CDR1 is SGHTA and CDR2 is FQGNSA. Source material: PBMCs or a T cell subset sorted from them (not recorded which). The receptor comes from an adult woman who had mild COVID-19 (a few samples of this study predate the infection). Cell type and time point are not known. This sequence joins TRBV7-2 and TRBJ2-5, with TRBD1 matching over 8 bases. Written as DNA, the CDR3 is TGTGCCAGCAGCTCTCAGGACAGGGTCGTTGGAAAGACCCAGTACTTC. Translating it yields CASSSQDRVVGKTQYF.